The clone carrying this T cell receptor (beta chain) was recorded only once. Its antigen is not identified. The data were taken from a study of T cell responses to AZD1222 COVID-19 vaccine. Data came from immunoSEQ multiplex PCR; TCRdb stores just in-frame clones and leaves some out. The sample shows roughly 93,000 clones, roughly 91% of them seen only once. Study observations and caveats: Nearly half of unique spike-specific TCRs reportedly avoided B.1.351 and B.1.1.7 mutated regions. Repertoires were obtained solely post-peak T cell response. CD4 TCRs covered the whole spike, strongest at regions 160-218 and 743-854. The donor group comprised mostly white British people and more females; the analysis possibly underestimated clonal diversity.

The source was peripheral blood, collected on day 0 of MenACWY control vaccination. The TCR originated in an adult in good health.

The CDR3 DNA reads as TGTGCCTGGATGGGCCAGCGAAATTCACCCCTCCACTTT. This translates into CAWMGQRNSPLHF. The gene calls are TRBV30 and TRBJ1-6; D gene unclear. With 4 bases removed from V and 7 bases from J, the gap between germline ends came to 11 bases. Germline values: CDR1 GTSNPN, CDR2 SVGIG (reference sequence). This CDR3 region has 13 residues.